This T cell receptor (beta chain) was sequenced during a study of blood T cell repertoires in COVID-19. Study-level background: Italy, Spain and the United States were the sources of the convalescent and acute COVID-19 samples. PBMCs, B-cell-depleted T cells, or T cells provided the cDNA or gDNA that made up the material.

Source study methods: Scientists estimated how many nucleated cells there were by amplifying reference gene primers. Only in-frame clones appear in the TCRdb table, and some are missing; sequencing was by immunoSEQ multiplex PCR. V and J calls and clone size are given by that table; D and trimming were obtained from the DNA. This table has 300,000 to 400,000 clones, approximately 85% appearing once. The trim removed 0 bases at V and 10 bases at J, leaving 12 bases unmatched. CDR1 and CDR2 (germline): LGHDT, YNNKEL (reference sequence). The length of the CDR3 is 17 residues. Sequencing was done on a sample of peripheral blood. This chain connects TRBV3-1 (or the pseudogene TRBV3-2) to TRBJ2-3, with TRBD2 matching 11 bases. The receptor was derived from a human donor in a cohort sampled during active COVID-19. This CDR3 is CASSQELAGGILVAQYF. CDR3 DNA sequence: TGTGCCAGCAGCCAAGAGTTAGCGGGGGGGATCCTCGTGGCGCAGTATTTT.